The 28 T cell receptor beta chains below all came from one sample that was sequenced in a study of blood T cells in healthy people across ages. Through a sample-barcoded 5' primer and a J-beta primer mix, a second PCR was run for roughly 7 to 11 cycles. MiXCR, applied by TCRdb to the 5' RACE reads, yields one record per CDR3 protein. Of fewer than 800,000 distinct CDR3 sequences in the sample, roughly 21% were seen once. Sequencing input: blood. These receptors were obtained from a man in his 70s in good health.

A few counts support this clonotype. Germline and junction disagree at one end, which may indicate a read error. The chain couples TRBV24-1 to TRBJ2-1; 13 nucleotides align to TRBD2. The CDR3 spans 17 residues. CDR1 and CDR2 from the germline V gene are KGHDR and SFDVKD. The CDR3 coding sequence is TGTGCCACCAATGATTTCCGGACTAGCGGGAGCAACAATGAGCAGTTCTTC. It translates to CATNDFRTSGSNNEQFF.

This clonotype was observed a handful of times. The gene calls are TRBV6-6 and TRBJ2-7; either TRBD1 or TRBD2 may fit D (5 bases each). Trimming took off 4 bases at V and 8 bases at J, with 18 bases between the two ends. The CDR3 loop spans 14 amino acids. The germline V gene has CDR1 MNHNY and CDR2 SVGAGI (reference sequence). CDR3 region: CASSFDSEGPKQYF. CDR3 sequence (DNA): TGTGCCAGCAGTTTCGACAGCGAGGGTCCGAAGCAGTACTTC.

This clonotype was counted only a few times. The V call is TRBV24-1, the J call TRBJ2-2; D is ambiguous. The CDR3 loop spans 14 amino acids. V shed 3 bases and J shed 5 bases, with 9 bases lying between them. Looked up from germline, CDR1 is KGHDR and CDR2 is SFDVKD. The CDR3 nucleotides are TGTGCCACCAGTGATGCCTTCGAAACCGGGGAGCTGTTTTTT. The encoded protein is CATSDAFETGELFF.

Details on this clonotype: An end of the junction does not agree with germline; a read error may underlie this. The rearrangement joins TRBV3-1 to TRBJ1-1, with 7 bases matching TRBD1. CDR1 and CDR2 from the germline V gene are LGHDT and YNNKEL (reference sequence). This CDR3 has 14 amino acids. The CDR3 nucleotides read TGTGCCAGCAGCTGGACAGGTGAGAACAGTGAAGCTTTCTTT. This codes for CASSWTGENSEAFF.

CDR3 loop: CASSKREAGELFF. The CDR3 region has the DNA TGCGCCAGCAGCAAAAGGGAGGCCGGGGAGCTGTTTTTT. This chain joins TRBV4-1 and TRBJ2-2, with D maybe TRBD2 (6 bases). V lost 5 bases and J 6 bases, leaving 10 bases between the germline ends. This CDR3 comprises 13 residues. CDR1 is MGHRA, CDR2 YSYEKL, per germline.

The chain is built from TRBV7-8 and TRBJ2-1, with D perhaps TRBD2 (6 bases). V was shortened by 1 base and J by 6 bases, with 16 bases between the two germline ends. Germline V gene sequence: CDR1 SGHVS, CDR2 FQNEAQ. The CDR3 totals 16 residues. CDR3 residues: CASSLVGGSRGNEQFF. For the CDR3, the DNA is TGTGCCAGCAGCTTAGTAGGAGGGAGTAGGGGCAATGAGCAGTTCTTC. Combining the CDR3 with reference TRBV7-8 and TRBJ2-1 gives the whole variable domain GAGVSQSPRYKVAKRGQDVALRCDPISGHVSLFWYQQALGQGPEFLTYFQNEAQLDKSGLPSDRFFAERPEGSVSTLKIQRTQQEDSAVYLCASSLVGGSRGNEQFFGPGTRLTVL.

This clonotype showed up just a few times. This chain joins TRBV27 and TRBJ2-6, with TRBD2 matching over 11 bases. The CDR3 covers 20 residues. Trimming took 3 bases from V and 4 from J; bases not matched to a gene: 14. Germline-derived CDR1 and CDR2 are MNHEY and SMNVEV (reference sequence). Here the CDR3 DNA reads TGTGCCAGCAGTTTTCGTCGAAGCACTAGCGGGAGATCGGGGGCCAACGTCCTGACTTTC. Its protein is CASSFRRSTSGRSGANVLTF.

This clonotype was seen more than once but under ten times. At one end, the junction sequence differs from germline, possibly due to a read error. CDR3 sequence (DNA): TGTACCAGCAGTTTCCCGGCAGGGACTAGCGGCTACACCTTC. Translated: CTSSFPAGTSGYTF. The V call is TRBV28, the J call TRBJ1-2, with D possibly matching TRBD1 (5 bases). Germline lookup yields CDR1 MDHEN and CDR2 SYDVKM. This CDR3 region has 14 residues.

This clonotype was seen more than once but under ten times. CDR3 bases: TGTGCCAGCAGCGTAGTCCCCGAAACCGGGGAGCTGTTTTTT. Protein product: CASSVVPETGELFF. The chain combines TRBV9 with TRBJ2-2; D is unclear. The CDR3 is 14 residues long. Trimming pared 0 bases from V and 5 bases from J, leaving 8 bases between. Per germline, CDR1 SGDLS and CDR2 YYNGEE.

This clonotype was observed a few times. The chain couples TRBV7-2 to TRBJ2-1; D not certain. TRBJ2-7 explains the end of the DNA better; the J call may be wrong. The germline gives CDR1 SGHTA, CDR2 FQGNSA. This CDR3 is 13 amino acids long. The CDR3 is CASSFALVSEQYF. CDR3 in DNA: TGTGCCAGCAGCTTCGCCTTAGTTAGCGAGCAGTACTTC.

The chain combines TRBV9 with TRBJ2-1, with TRBD2 matching 13 bases. The CDR3 totals 17 residues. J gave up 10 bases and V 0 bases, and 10 bases lay outside the gene matches. Germline-derived CDR1 and CDR2 are SGDLS and YYNGEE. As DNA, the CDR3 is TGTGCCAGCAGCGTAGCTAGCGGGACTAGCGGGACGGGGGAGCAGTTCTTC. Its translation: CASSVASGTSGTGEQFF.

This chain links TRBV14 with TRBJ1-2, with no clear D. This CDR3 is built from 14 residues. V dropped 1 base and J dropped 3 bases, with 9 bases sitting between them. CDR1 and CDR2 from the germline V gene are SGHDN and FVKESK. The CDR3 DNA is TGTGCCAGCAGCCAAGGCCGGCGCGACTATGGCTACACCTTC. Protein: CASSQGRRDYGYTF.

This clonotype was seen once. The genes are TRBV20-1 and TRBJ2-7; 11 nucleotides align to TRBD2. CDR1 is DFQATT and CDR2 is SNEGSKA in the germline V gene (reference sequence). This CDR3 has 17 residues. V gave up 0 bases and J gave up 1 base; unmatched junction bases: 8. The DNA for the CDR3 is TGCAGTGCTAGAGAGGCACGGGCTAGCGGGAGGTCCTACGAGCAGTACTTC. It specifies CSAREARASGRSYEQYF.

In its sample, this clonotype was seen many times. This CDR3 is CASSTTRMYNEQFF. For the CDR3, the DNA is TGTGCCAGCAGTACGACCCGAATGTACAATGAGCAGTTCTTC. This chain joins TRBV6-2 or TRBV6-3 and TRBJ2-5; D uncertain. The closer fit of TRBJ2-1 to the DNA end suggests the J call may be wrong. Per the germline V gene, CDR1 is MNHEY and CDR2 is SVGEGT. This CDR3 spans 14 amino acids.

The rearrangement joins TRBV5-1 to TRBJ2-2; D gene unclear. Germline V gene sequence: CDR1 SGHRS, CDR2 YFSETQ. V was clipped by 2 bases and J by 0 bases, with 20 bases between them. This CDR3 spans 19 amino acids. CDR3 in amino acids: CASSFRSGIIGPNTGELFF. CDR3 nucleotides: TGCGCCAGCAGCTTTCGCTCCGGTATCATCGGACCGAACACCGGGGAGCTGTTTTTT.

This clonotype was picked up many times. The chain recombines TRBV6-2 or TRBV6-3 with TRBJ2-1, with a weak D call TRBD2 (6 bases). CDR3 length equals 13 residues. V lost 5 bases and J lost 6, with 11 bases in between. Germline V gives CDR1 MNHEY, CDR2 SVGEGT. The DNA of the CDR3 is TGTGCCAGCAGTCCGGGACTCCTCAATGAGCAGTTCTTC. Translated: CASSPGLLNEQFF.

This clonotype has a handful of counts. The genes are TRBV6-5 and TRBJ2-5; D is possibly TRBD2 (5 bases). The DNA end favors TRBJ2-1, so the J call may be wrong. The V gene's germline CDR1 is MNHEY and CDR2 SVGAGI. The CDR3 extends over 14 amino acids. The CDR3 is CASSYSNGENEQFF. CDR3 bases: TGTGCCAGCAGTTACTCGAACGGGGAGAATGAGCAGTTCTTC.

J is TRBJ2-3 and V is TRBV13; a weak D match, TRBD1 (6 bases). The germline V gene encodes CDR1 PRHDT and CDR2 FYEKMQ (reference sequence). Trimming took off 1 base at V and 0 bases at J, with 11 bases between the two ends. The CDR3 is 16 residues long. This CDR3 reads CASSLERGKSTDTQYF. The DNA for the CDR3 is TGTGCCAGCAGCTTAGAGAGGGGGAAAAGCACAGATACGCAGTATTTT. The variable domain in full, with the rest retrieved from reference TRBV13 and TRBJ2-3, is AAGVIQSPRHLIKEKRETATLKCYPIPRHDTVYWYQQGPGQDPQFLISFYEKMQSDKGSIPDRFSAQQFSDYHSELNMSSLELGDSALYFCASSLERGKSTDTQYFGPGTRLTVL.

This clonotype was detected a few times. The J gene is TRBJ2-7, the V gene TRBV27; D call uncertain. Trimming removed 6 bases at V and 3 bases at J, with 12 bases between. CDR3 length: 13 residues. The V gene's germline CDR1 is MNHEY and CDR2 SMNVEV (reference sequence). The CDR3, as DNA: TGTGCCAGCAGCAGAATTGGGTACTACGAGCAGTACTTC. Its translation: CASSRIGYYEQYF.

The chain recombines TRBV21-1 with TRBJ2-1; the table names TRBD2, a call not compared with the DNA. TRBV21-1 is a pseudogene. This CDR3 region has 16 residues. The CDR3 region has the DNA TGTGCCAGCAGCAAAGTGGAAGGTAGCGGCTACAATGAGCAGTTCTTC. Its protein product is CASSKVEGSGYNEQFF.

This clonotype was seen more than once but under ten times. This sequence joins TRBV11-1 and TRBJ1-4, with TRBD1 identical over 9 bases. Trimming at V came to 5 bases and at J to 6 bases, leaving 7 bases not matched to a gene. The CDR3 is made up of 15 amino acids. Germline lookup yields CDR1 SGHAT and CDR2 FQDESV (reference sequence). The CDR3 protein is CASSQHRGQDEKLFF. Here the CDR3 DNA reads TGTGCCAGCAGCCAACACAGGGGGCAGGATGAAAAACTGTTTTTT.

The rearrangement joins TRBV24-1 to TRBJ2-3; either TRBD1 or TRBD2 may supply D (5 bases each). CDR1 KGHDR and CDR2 SFDVKD come from the germline V gene. The CDR3 loop spans 14 amino acids. V was clipped by 3 bases and J by 1 base, with 7 bases between them. The CDR3 DNA follows: TGTGCCACCAGTGATCGGGACCGCACAGATACGCAGTATTTT. It encodes CATSDRDRTDTQYF.

A few counts support this clonotype. The genes are TRBV12-5 and TRBJ1-2; tentative D call: TRBD1 (5 bases). Germline V gives CDR1 LGHNT, CDR2 FRNRAP. Between the trimmed V and J ends, which lost 2 bases and 10 bases, there was a span of 11 bases. This CDR3 spans 12 amino acids. In nucleotides, the CDR3 is TGTGCTAGTGGTTTGCCCGGAGGGGACTACACCTTC. Translated: CASGLPGGDYTF. Full variable domain (missing parts from reference TRBV12-5 and TRBJ1-2): DARVTQTPRHKVTEMGQEVTMRCQPILGHNTVFWYRQTMMQGLELLAYFRNRAPLDDSGMPKDRFSAEMPDATLATLKIQPSEPRDSAVYFCASGLPGGDYTFGSGTRLTVV.

This chain joins TRBV7-2 and TRBJ2-7, with D unresolved. V lost 4 bases to trimming and J lost 0 bases, with 10 bases between them. Germline CDR1 SGHTA, CDR2 FQGNSA. The CDR3 length is 14 residues. The CDR3: CASSSLADSYEQYF. The CDR3 DNA sequence: TGTGCCAGCAGCTCCCTGGCCGACTCCTACGAGCAGTACTTC.

This chain joins TRBV12-3 or TRBV12-4 and TRBJ1-1, with D perhaps TRBD1 (6 bases). V gave up 6 bases and J gave up 4 bases, with 12 bases separating them. CDR3 length equals 13 residues. CDR3 bases: TGTGCCAGCAGCCTAGGGGGGCTCACTGAAGCTTTCTTT. It codes for CASSLGGLTEAFF.

The DNA for the CDR3 is TGTGCCAGCAGGGGGAACGGTCAGCCCCAGCATTTT. Encoded protein: CASRGNGQPQHF. The chain couples TRBV6-2 or TRBV6-3 to TRBJ1-5; D is unclear. Germline V CDR1 and CDR2: MNHEY, SVGEGT. The CDR3 loop spans 12 amino acids. V gave up 6 bases and J gave up 6 bases, with 9 bases separating them.

The chain couples TRBV5-6 to TRBJ2-7; TRBD1 or TRBD2 may be the D gene (5 bases each). V was pared by 2 bases and J by 5 bases, with 17 bases between. CDR1 is SGHDT and CDR2 is YYEEEE in the germline V gene. The CDR3 totals 15 residues. CDR3 in DNA: TGTGCCAGCAGCTTCAGCGGTAGTGGGGCTCACGAGCAGTACTTC. The encoded protein is CASSFSGSGAHEQYF.

This clonotype was counted a few times. The rearrangement joins TRBV20-1 to TRBJ2-1; D may be TRBD2 (5 bases). The CDR3 covers 15 residues. Trimming shortened V by 6 bases and J by 1 base, and 16 bases separated the two germline ends. Germline CDR1 DFQATT, CDR2 SNEGSKA (reference sequence). The CDR3 DNA reads TGCAGTGCCCCCCCGCCGGGAAGTTCCTACAATGAGCAGTTCTTC. This gives the protein CSAPPPGSSYNEQFF.